This TCR beta chain was identified during a study of cytomegalovirus exposure and HLA in healthy donors. General study results and limits: About 90% or about 30% of the time was how often most TCR beta V segments were productive, according to an earlier analysis. The authors considered a cluster of highly shared sequence variants likely to be a sequencing artifact.

Per germline, CDR1 SGHNT and CDR2 YENEEA. The CDR3 runs to 14 residues. This clone showed up just a few times. Its target is unknown. At one of its ends the junction is not consistent with the germline gene, which may arise from a read error. PCR amplification relied on 60 Vbeta primers (plus 13 Jbeta primers). Authors' analysis steps: Some 10 million of the 80 million or so unique TCR beta chains counted in a later analysis were shared. TCRdb keeps only in-frame clones here, not all; method: immunoSEQ multiplex PCR. V and J calls and clone size are given by that table; D and trimming were obtained from the DNA. This sample has approximately 170,000 clones, with 70% found just once.

The receptor comes from a man aged 18 to 30 in good health and CMV-seropositive. The material sequenced was PBMCs. This chain links TRBV11-3 with TRBJ2-3; 7 nucleotides line up with TRBD2. CDR3 DNA sequence: TGTGCCAGCACCTTAGCGGGCACGGGGGATACGCAGTATTTT. Amino acid sequence: CASTLAGTGDTQYF.